The sequence of this T cell receptor beta chain was determined in a study of blood T cell repertoires in COVID-19. The wider study: In each case, the material was cDNA or gDNA derived from T cells, B-cell-depleted T cells, or PBMCs.

Patients of the Seattle cohort, enrolled during active infection, were followed longitudinally. Methods used by the authors: It was from reference gene primer amplification that nucleated cell counts were estimated. Assay: immunoSEQ multiplex PCR; the TCRdb copy retains only in-frame clones and omits some. V and J calls plus clone size are reproduced from that table; the DNA served to infer D and trimming. This sample yields about 150,000 clones, of which 70% to 90% are seen a single time; 8% to 9% belongs to the top ten. Germline V gives CDR1 WSHSY, CDR2 SAAADI. V lost 3 bases, J lost 1 base, and 15 bases lay in between. The CDR3 contains 16 residues.

The sequenced material came from peripheral blood. The sequence derives from an older woman with COVID-19, enrolled during active disease. The chain recombines TRBV10-2 with TRBJ2-5, with D perhaps TRBD1 (5 bases). The CDR3 reads CASSDGATDLQETQYF. For the CDR3, the DNA is TGCGCCAGCAGTGATGGAGCGACAGACCTCCAAGAGACCCAGTACTTC.